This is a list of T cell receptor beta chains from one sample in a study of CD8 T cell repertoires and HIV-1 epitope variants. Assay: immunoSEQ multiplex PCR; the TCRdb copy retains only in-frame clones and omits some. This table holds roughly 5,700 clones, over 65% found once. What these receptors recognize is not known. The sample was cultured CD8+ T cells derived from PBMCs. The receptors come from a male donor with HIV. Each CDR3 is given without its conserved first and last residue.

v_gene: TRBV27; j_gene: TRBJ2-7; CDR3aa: ATRHIRREWVLAGPISYEQY
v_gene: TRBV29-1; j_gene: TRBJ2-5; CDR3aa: SVEDLIETQY
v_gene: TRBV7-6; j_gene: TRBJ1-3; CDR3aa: ASSLGRGQRLSGNTIY
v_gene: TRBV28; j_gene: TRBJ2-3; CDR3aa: ASSSQDRGHTDTQY
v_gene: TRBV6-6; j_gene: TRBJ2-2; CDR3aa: ASSPGQNTGELF
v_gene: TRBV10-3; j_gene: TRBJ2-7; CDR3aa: AISGDDSYEQY
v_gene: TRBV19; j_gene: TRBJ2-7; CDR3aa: ASPWGEHRDPYEQY
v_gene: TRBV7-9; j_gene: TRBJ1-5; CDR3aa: ASSLDGGRDQPQH
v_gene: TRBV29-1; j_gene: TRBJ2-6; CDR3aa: SIQWTGGNGANVLT
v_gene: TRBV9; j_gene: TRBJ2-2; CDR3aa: ASCLGRGGHTGELF
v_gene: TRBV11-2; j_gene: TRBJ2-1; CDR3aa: ASSSLTGIALNEQF
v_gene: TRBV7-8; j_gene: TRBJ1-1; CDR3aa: ASSSRTGTEAF
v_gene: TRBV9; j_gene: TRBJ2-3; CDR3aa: ASSAGEGRTDTQY
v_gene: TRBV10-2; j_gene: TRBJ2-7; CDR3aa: ASRLAGGYEQY
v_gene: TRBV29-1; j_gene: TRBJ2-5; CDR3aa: SVEDRASGLQETQY
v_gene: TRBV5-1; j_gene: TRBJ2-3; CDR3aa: ASRTTDTQY
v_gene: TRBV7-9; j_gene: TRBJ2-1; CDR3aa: ASSLAGSGHEQF
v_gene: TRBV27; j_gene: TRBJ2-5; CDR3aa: ASLGTGQETQY
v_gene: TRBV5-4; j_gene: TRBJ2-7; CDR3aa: ASRLKPGQSYEQY
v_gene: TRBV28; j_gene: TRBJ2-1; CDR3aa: ASSLQGWIYNEQF
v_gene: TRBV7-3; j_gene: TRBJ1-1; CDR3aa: ASRVTGVTSNTEAF
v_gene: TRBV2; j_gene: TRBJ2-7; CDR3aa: ASSWGLAAEQY
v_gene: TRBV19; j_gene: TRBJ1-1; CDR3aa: ASSWGTGTEAF